The rows below give T cell receptor beta chains drawn from one sample of a study of cytomegalovirus exposure and HLA in healthy donors. Measured with immunoSEQ multiplex PCR; TCRdb has only the in-frame clones, and not every one. Here the sample spans 200,000 to 300,000 clones, around 91% being singletons. The sequenced sample consisted of PBMCs. These receptors originate from a woman under 40 in good health and CMV-seronegative. Each CDR3 is given with its conserved first and last residue. The order of the fields is V gene, D gene, clone size, J gene, CDR3 protein, CDR3 DNA. D genes are given only for firm matches. Clone size is stated in some rows and not others, as once, few, many or a class when expanded.

TRBV5-4	TRBD2	-	TRBJ2-1	CASSPTSGRDNEQFF	TGTGCCAGCAGCCCGACTAGCGGGAGGGACAATGAGCAGTTCTTC
TRBV6-1	TRBD2	-	TRBJ2-5	CASSADLAGPTQYF	TGTGCCAGCAGTGCGGACCTAGCGGGCCCGACCCAGTACTTC
TRBV7-2	-	-	TRBJ2-7	CASNNGPSYEQYF	TGTGCCAGCAACAATGGGCCCTCCTACGAGCAGTACTTC
TRBV5-6	-	-	TRBJ2-1	CASSLLGWDNEQFF	TGTGCCAGCAGCTTGTTAGGGTGGGACAATGAGCAGTTCTTC
TRBV29-1	-	-	TRBJ2-1	CSAQPVLGGEQFF	TGCAGCGCTCAACCGGTCTTGGGGGGTGAGCAGTTCTTC
TRBV2	-	-	TRBJ2-4	CASSLLRDWSKNIQYF	TGTGCCAGCAGTTTGCTCAGGGATTGGTCCAAAAACATTCAGTACTTC
TRBV27	-	-	TRBJ2-5	CASSLGSTWGTQYF	TGTGCCAGCAGTTTAGGGTCCACGTGGGGTACCCAGTACTTC
TRBV11-2	-	-	TRBJ1-4	CASSLLPLKELFF	TGTGCCAGCAGCTTACTACCGCTGAAAGAACTGTTTTTT
TRBV28	TRBD2	once	TRBJ2-1	CASRGLAGGTPLTNEQFF	TGTGCCAGCAGGGGACTAGCGGGGGGCACTCCCCTCACTAATGAGCAGTTCTTC
TRBV29-1	TRBD1	-	TRBJ1-2	CSAQGDRGNYGYTF	TGCAGCGCGCAAGGGGACAGGGGGAACTATGGCTACACCTTC
TRBV9	-	-	TRBJ1-3	CASSVGSTSGNTIYF	TGTGCCAGCAGCGTAGGAAGCACCTCTGGAAACACCATATATTTT
TRBV7-2	-	-	TRBJ1-1	CASSLPRTKPYAFF	TGTGCCAGCAGCTTACCACGGACAAAGCCGTACGCTTTCTTT
TRBV20-1	TRBD1	-	TRBJ1-2	CSVQGEGYTF	TGCAGTGTACAGGGGGAGGGCTACACCTTC
TRBV7-3	-	once	TRBJ2-6	CASSPDWRLASVGANVLTF	TGTGCCAGCAGCCCGGACTGGCGTTTGGCCTCTGTAGGGGCCAACGTCCTGACTTTC
TRBV19	-	-	TRBJ2-7	CASSRTSTDYEQYF	TGTGCCAGTAGTCGCACTAGCACCGACTACGAGCAGTACTTC
TRBV6-4	-	-	TRBJ2-3	CASSEGGEDTQYF	TGTGCCAGCAGCGAAGGAGGGGAAGATACGCAGTATTTT
TRBV4-3	TRBD1	-	TRBJ2-7	CASSQDGAGGYEQYF	TGCGCCAGCAGCCAAGATGGCGCAGGGGGCTACGAGCAGTACTTC
TRBV4-3	-	-	TRBJ2-2	CASSQRTTTGELFF	TGCGCCAGCAGCCAACGTACGACTACCGGGGAGCTGTTTTTT
TRBV10-3	TRBD1	-	TRBJ2-7	CAISAGQGLAYEQYF	TGTGCCATCAGTGCGGGACAGGGTCTCGCCTACGAGCAGTACTTC
TRBV6-4	-	-	TRBJ2-7	CASSDGYEQYF	TGTGCCAGCAGTGACGGCTACGAGCAGTACTTC
TRBV11-2	TRBD1	-	TRBJ2-1	CASSFGRGQDIYNEQFF	TGTGCCAGCAGCTTCGGCCGGGGACAGGACATCTACAATGAGCAGTTCTTC
TRBV5-6	-	-	TRBJ2-1	CASSLATRSYNEQFF	TGTGCCAGCAGCTTAGCGACTCGCTCCTACAATGAGCAGTTCTTC
TRBV19	-	-	TRBJ2-3	CASSNGQTDTQYF	TGTGCCAGTAGTAACGGCCAAACTGATACGCAGTATTTT
TRBV6-5	-	-	TRBJ2-5	CASSYSSNGPGPQYF	TGTGCCAGCAGTTACTCGAGTAACGGGCCAGGGCCCCAGTACTTC
TRBV5-1	-	-	TRBJ1-1	CASTAGINTEAFF	TGCGCCAGCACAGCCGGGATTAACACTGAAGCTTTCTTT
TRBV27	-	-	TRBJ2-3	CASSSPRIDTQYF	TGTGCCAGCAGTTCCCCCAGGATAGATACGCAGTATTTT
TRBV11-3	TRBD2	-	TRBJ2-7	CASSLSLAGNEQYF	TGTGCCAGCAGCTTAAGCCTAGCGGGCAACGAGCAGTACTTC
TRBV30	-	-	TRBJ2-1	CAWSFGDYNEQFF	TGTGCCTGGAGTTTCGGTGACTACAATGAGCAGTTCTTC
TRBV7-6	TRBD1	few	TRBJ2-7	CASSLGGGHRASYEQYF	TGTGCCAGCAGCTTAGGAGGGGGCCATAGGGCCTCCTACGAGCAGTACTTC
TRBV2	-	-	TRBJ2-7	CAATREGDEQYF	TGTGCCGCTACTCGTGAGGGGGACGAGCAGTACTTC
TRBV29-1	TRBD2	-	TRBJ2-3	CSVDGGTSGSTDTQYF	TGCAGCGTTGATGGGGGGACTAGCGGGAGCACAGATACGCAGTATTTT
TRBV10-2	-	-	TRBJ1-1	CASSEPGSTEAFF	TGCGCCAGCAGTGAGCCAGGGAGCACTGAAGCTTTCTTT
TRBV6-5	-	-	TRBJ2-7	CASSPPGTYEQYF	TGTGCCAGCAGCCCACCAGGGACCTACGAGCAGTACTTC